Listed here are 30 T cell receptor beta chains from one sample, sequenced in a study of T cell repertoires in cytomegalovirus infection. MiXCR, applied by TCRdb to the reads, yields one record per CDR3 protein. The sample has a few hundred thousand distinct CDR3 sequences, approximately 15% seen once. Sample: CD8+ T cells from PBMCs. The receptors were sampled from a human donor in good health (CMV status not recorded). Some clones in this sample may be carry-over from other donors' samples.

This clonotype was seen only a few times. The rearrangement joins TRBV6-5 to TRBJ1-1; D possibly corresponds to TRBD1 (5 bases). This CDR3 comprises 17 residues. Trimming took 0 bases from V and 0 from J, leaving 14 bases between them. The germline CDR1 and CDR2 sequences are MNHEY and SVGAGI. CDR3 amino acids: CASSYSMAQVMNTEAFF. The DNA of the CDR3 is TGTGCCAGCAGTTACTCGATGGCACAGGTAATGAACACTGAAGCTTTCTTT.

The chain is built from TRBV20-1 and TRBJ2-1; D is ambiguous. Germline-derived CDR1 and CDR2 are DFQATT and SNEGSKA (reference sequence). The ends were cut back, 1 base at V and 0 bases at J, with 10 bases in the middle. The CDR3 runs 15 residues. The CDR3 region is CSARGLLSSYNEQFF. The CDR3 bases are TGCAGTGCTAGAGGACTCCTAAGCTCCTACAATGAGCAGTTCTTC.

This clonotype was seen more than once but under ten times. The rearrangement uses TRBV14 and TRBJ2-3, with D uncertain. V shed 4 bases and J shed 3 bases, with 11 bases lying between them. The CDR3 is 14 residues long. From germline, CDR1 is SGHDN and CDR2 FVKESK. The CDR3 DNA reads TGTGCCAGCAGCCTGACTTCTACGACAGATACGCAGTATTTT. Its protein product is CASSLTSTTDTQYF.

This clonotype has only a few counts. The chain links TRBV12-3 or TRBV12-4 to TRBJ1-4; D remains ambiguous. With 1 base removed from V and 5 bases from J, the gap between germline ends came to 35 bases. This CDR3 is 23 amino acids long. The CDR3 DNA sequence: TGTGCCAGCAGTTTAGTCCTCGGGCCATCCAACGATCCGAGGGCCCAAGTAAATGAAAAACTGTTTTTT. Translated, it gives CASSLVLGPSNDPRAQVNEKLFF.

The V call is TRBV7-9, the J call TRBJ2-7; 7 nucleotides align to TRBD2. The germline gives CDR1 SEHNR, CDR2 FQNEAQ (reference sequence). This CDR3 has 12 amino acids. V dropped 4 bases and J dropped 10; count of bases not matched to a gene: 7. The CDR3 DNA follows: TGTGCCAGCAGCTCCTGGGAGGGGCGCCAGTACTTC. Its translation: CASSSWEGRQYF.

This clonotype was seen many times. This sequence joins TRBV6-5 and TRBJ1-2; perhaps TRBD1 as D (5 bases). The germline V and J ends were trimmed by 0 bases and 3 bases, with 11 bases remaining between them. The V gene's germline CDR1 is MNHEY and CDR2 SVGAGI. The CDR3 length is 15 residues. CDR3 DNA: TGTGCCAGCAGTTACTCGTCCCAGGGTGACTATGGCTACACCTTC. This translates into CASSYSSQGDYGYTF.

This clonotype was seen at least ten times. The rearrangement links TRBV7-8 to TRBJ2-3, with D hard to call. This CDR3 has 13 amino acids. Deletions cut 4 bases from V and 5 bases from J, with 10 bases between. Germline CDR1 and CDR2: SGHVS and FQNEAQ. This CDR3 is CASSSYRIDTQYF. The CDR3, as DNA: TGTGCCAGCAGCTCATATAGGATAGATACGCAGTATTTT.

The V gene is TRBV5-1, the J gene TRBJ1-1; no definite D call. Germline V lookup: CDR1 SGHRS, CDR2 YFSETQ. The CDR3 is 15 residues long. Trimming stripped 4 bases from V and 0 bases from J, with 13 bases between. The CDR3 sequence: CASSNRDTMNTEAFF. CDR3 sequence (DNA): TGCGCCAGCAGCAACAGAGACACGATGAACACTGAAGCTTTCTTT.

The chain recombines TRBV6-2 or TRBV6-3 with TRBJ1-6; D perhaps matches TRBD1 (5 bases). The CDR3 has 15 residues. V lost 0 bases, J lost 9 bases, and 12 bases lay in between. Germline CDR1 MNHEY, CDR2 SVGEGT. CDR3 nucleotide sequence: TGTGCCAGCAGTTACTCCGGGGCCGCCGGTTCACCCCTCCACTTT. Its protein is CASSYSGAAGSPLHF.

This clonotype has more than one count but fewer than ten. This chain links TRBV7-3 with TRBJ2-1; D may correspond to TRBD1 or TRBD2 (6 bases each). The CDR3 runs 11 residues. Germline V CDR1 and CDR2: SGHTA, FQGTGA. The V end lost 8 bases, the J end lost 6 bases, and 8 bases lay between the germline ends. CDR3 in DNA: TGTGCCAGCGGGGGGCCCAATGAGCAGTTCTTC. Protein product: CASGGPNEQFF.

J is TRBJ1-5 and V is TRBV19, with 7 bases that match TRBD1. The CDR3 runs to 15 residues. J was trimmed by 3 bases and V by 1 base; bases with no gene match: 3. Germline CDR1 LNHDA, CDR2 SQIVND (reference sequence). This chain's CDR3 is CASSIGTGFNQPQHF. The CDR3 nucleotides are TGTGCCAGTAGTATAGGGACAGGCTTCAATCAGCCCCAGCATTTT.

This clonotype was observed many times. The V and J genes are TRBV7-2 and TRBJ2-5; weak D call: TRBD1 (6 bases). V lost 1 base, J lost 4 bases, and 13 bases lay in between. The germline V gene has CDR1 SGHTA and CDR2 FQGNSA. This CDR3 is 15 amino acids long. The CDR3 loop is CASSLVRGLRETQYF. DNA of the CDR3: TGTGCCAGCAGCTTAGTAAGGGGGTTAAGAGAGACCCAGTACTTC.

The table lists this clonotype with a few counts. The chain has TRBV6-5 and TRBJ1-5, with D tentatively TRBD1 (5 bases). Germline V gives CDR1 MNHEY, CDR2 SVGAGI. The CDR3 runs 15 residues. Trimming pared 2 bases from V and 4 bases from J, leaving 12 bases between. This CDR3 reads CASSYTGDLNQPQHF. The CDR3 bases are TGTGCCAGCAGTTACACGGGGGATTTGAATCAGCCCCAGCATTTT.

CDR3 DNA: TGTGCCATCGGAGCGGGGGCGAACCAAGAGACCCAGTACTTC. Translating gives CAIGAGANQETQYF. The chain couples TRBV10-3 to TRBJ2-5; TRBD2 matches 8 bases. Germline V gene lookup returns CDR1 ENHRY and CDR2 SYGVKD. This CDR3 is built from 14 residues. V was clipped by 8 bases and J by 0 bases; unmatched bases: 5.

To note about this clonotype: This may stem from a read error, because a much larger clone lies one nucleotide away. The chain combines TRBV10-3 with TRBJ1-5; no reliable D call. Germline CDR1 is ENHRY and CDR2 is SYGVKD. This CDR3 comprises 15 residues. The ends were cut back, 2 bases at V and 0 bases at J, with 8 bases in the middle. For the CDR3, the DNA is TGTGCCATCAGTGAGGTTTCGCGTAGCAATCAGCCCCAGCATTTT. This encodes CAISEVSRSNQPQHF.

This clonotype was detected a few times. The chain has TRBV7-9 and TRBJ2-5; D not resolved. CDR3 length equals 15 residues. V lost 1 base to trimming and J lost 5 bases, with 14 bases between them. The germline gives CDR1 SEHNR, CDR2 FQNEAQ (reference sequence). CDR3 coding DNA: TGTGCCAGCAGCTTAGAATGGGCAGCGTTGGAGACCCAGTACTTC. Translating gives CASSLEWAALETQYF.

The gene calls are TRBV20-1 and TRBJ2-1, with 10 bases matching TRBD2. The J segment lost 2 bases and the V segment lost 6 bases, leaving 7 bases of the junction unmatched. The CDR3 is 15 amino acids. Per the germline V gene, CDR1 is DFQATT and CDR2 is SNEGSKA (reference sequence). Here the CDR3 reads CSAHLAGGTYNEQFF. Here the CDR3 DNA reads TGCAGTGCCCACTTAGCGGGGGGAACCTACAATGAGCAGTTCTTC.

This clonotype was counted a few times. This rearrangement joins TRBV5-6 to TRBJ2-7; D is uncertain. The germline gives CDR1 SGHDT, CDR2 YYEEEE. V lost 1 base and J lost 2, with 10 bases in between. The CDR3 length is 14 residues. CDR3 in DNA: TGTGCCAGCAGCTTGCGGACGGTTACCTACGAGCAGTACTTC. This codes for CASSLRTVTYEQYF. The variable domain in full, with the rest retrieved from reference TRBV5-6 and TRBJ2-7, is DAGVTQSPTHLIKTRGQQVTLRCSPKSGHDTVSWYQQALGQGPQFIFQYYEEEERQRGNFPDRFSGHQFPNYSSELNVNALLLGDSALYLCASSLRTVTYEQYFGPGTRLTVT.

The chain has TRBV7-9 and TRBJ2-3; D remains ambiguous. Deletions cut 5 bases from V and 2 bases from J, with 5 bases between. Germline CDR1 SEHNR, CDR2 FQNEAQ (reference sequence). The CDR3 is 12 residues long. CDR3 nucleotides: TGTGCCAGCAGCCATTACACAGATACGCAGTATTTT. Its translation: CASSHYTDTQYF.

This clonotype was observed a handful of times. J is TRBJ1-4 and V is TRBV2; perhaps TRBD1 as D (5 bases). This CDR3 has 16 residues. Germline assignment: CDR1 SNHLY and CDR2 FYNNEI. V was cut by 1 base and J by 5 bases, with 14 bases left in between. This CDR3 is CASSEVSGPSNEKLFF. DNA of the CDR3: TGTGCCAGCAGTGAAGTCTCGGGGCCGTCCAATGAAAAACTGTTTTTT.

The CDR3, as DNA: TGCGCCAGCAGCCAAGATAGGGGTTATAATTCACCCCTCCACTTT. It encodes CASSQDRGYNSPLHF. The V gene is TRBV4-3, the J gene TRBJ1-6; D possibly corresponds to TRBD1 (5 bases). CDR3 length equals 15 residues. Trimming cost V 0 bases and J 4 bases, with 7 bases left between them. CDR1 is LGHNA, CDR2 YSLEER, per germline.

The DNA of the CDR3 is TGCAGCGTTGAGGGAGGACCATACGATGAGCAGTTCTTC. Encoded protein: CSVEGGPYDEQFF. The V and J genes are TRBV29-1 and TRBJ2-1, with D maybe TRBD2 (6 bases). V was trimmed by 3 bases and J by 8 bases, leaving 14 bases between them. The CDR3 consists of 13 residues. The germline CDR1 and CDR2 sequences are SQVTM and ANQGSEA.

The chain uses TRBV12-3 or TRBV12-4 and TRBJ2-3; the D gene is possibly TRBD1 (6 bases). V lost 6 bases and J lost 2, with 15 bases in between. The CDR3 covers 15 residues. The CDR3 is CASRIQGDDTDTQYF. The CDR3 DNA reads TGTGCCAGCAGGATACAGGGAGATGACACAGATACGCAGTATTTT.

There are a few counts of this clonotype. This chain uses TRBV15 with TRBJ1-1; D is unclear. The CDR3 loop spans 14 amino acids. Germline V CDR1 and CDR2: LNHNV, YYDKDF (reference sequence). V lost 5 bases, J lost 3 bases, and 13 bases lay in between. For the CDR3, the DNA is TGTGCCACCAGCGCCCGGGCCGGGTACACTGAAGCTTTCTTT. Translation: CATSARAGYTEAFF.

In this sample, this clonotype turned up many times. This chain connects TRBV28 to TRBJ2-7; 8 bases agree with TRBD1. The CDR3 sequence is 15 residues long. CDR1 is MDHEN, CDR2 SYDVKM, per germline. V lost 4 bases and J lost 3; bases outside the gene matches: 8. This CDR3 reads CASSWTGTGDYEQYF. The DNA of the CDR3 is TGTGCCAGCAGTTGGACCGGGACAGGCGACTACGAGCAGTACTTC.

This clonotype turned up a few times. This chain uses TRBV5-1 with TRBJ1-3; the D gene is possibly TRBD1 (5 bases). CDR1 SGHRS and CDR2 YFSETQ come from the germline V gene. V dropped 0 bases and J dropped 4 bases, with 14 bases sitting between them. This CDR3 comprises 16 residues. CDR3 nucleotides: TGCGCCAGCAGCTTGGAATCCAGGGCAACAGGAAACACCATATATTTT. This gives the protein CASSLESRATGNTIYF.

This clonotype was seen many times. V is TRBV6-2 or TRBV6-3 and J is TRBJ1-1; D not resolved. This CDR3 has 15 amino acids. Looked up from germline, CDR1 is MNHEY and CDR2 is SVGEGT. Trimming took off 2 bases at V and 2 bases at J, with 12 bases between the two ends. DNA for the CDR3: TGTGCCAGCAGTTACGGGGTGTTTTTTAACACTGAAGCTTTCTTT. This sequence encodes CASSYGVFFNTEAFF.

V usage is TRBV12-3 or TRBV12-4 and J usage is TRBJ1-2, with D possibly TRBD1 on 6 matching bases. Trimming pared 4 bases from V and 2 bases from J, leaving 17 bases between. The CDR3 has 16 residues. CDR3 nucleotides: TGTGCCAGCAGTTCGGACCCACAGGGATTCAACTATGGCTACACCTTC. It codes for CASSSDPQGFNYGYTF.

In its sample, this clonotype was seen many times. J is TRBJ2-1 and V is TRBV6-2 or TRBV6-3; D possibly corresponds to TRBD2 (5 bases). Per the germline V gene, CDR1 is MNHEY and CDR2 is SVGEGT. The CDR3 is made up of 15 amino acids. The V end lost 5 bases, the J end lost 7 bases, and 18 bases lay between the germline ends. The DNA for the CDR3 is TGTGCCAGCAGTCGTAACCAGGACGGGATAAATGAGCAGTTCTTC. Its translation is CASSRNQDGINEQFF.

The rearrangement joins TRBV2 to TRBJ2-1, with D possibly matching TRBD2 (6 bases). Trimming left V 5 bases short and J 5 bases short, with 22 bases between. The CDR3 contains 17 residues. Germline-derived CDR1 and CDR2 are SNHLY and FYNNEI. DNA of the CDR3: TGTGCCAGCAGTTCGAATAGGGGACTCCCAAATCACAATGAGCAGTTCTTC. Its protein product is CASSSNRGLPNHNEQFF. Full variable domain (outside the CDR3, taken from reference TRBV2 and TRBJ2-1): EPEVTQTPSHQVTQMGQEVILRCVPISNHLYFYWYRQILGQKVEFLVSFYNNEISEKSEIFDDQFSVERPDGSNFTLKIRSTKLEDSAMYFCASSSNRGLPNHNEQFFGPGTRLTVL.